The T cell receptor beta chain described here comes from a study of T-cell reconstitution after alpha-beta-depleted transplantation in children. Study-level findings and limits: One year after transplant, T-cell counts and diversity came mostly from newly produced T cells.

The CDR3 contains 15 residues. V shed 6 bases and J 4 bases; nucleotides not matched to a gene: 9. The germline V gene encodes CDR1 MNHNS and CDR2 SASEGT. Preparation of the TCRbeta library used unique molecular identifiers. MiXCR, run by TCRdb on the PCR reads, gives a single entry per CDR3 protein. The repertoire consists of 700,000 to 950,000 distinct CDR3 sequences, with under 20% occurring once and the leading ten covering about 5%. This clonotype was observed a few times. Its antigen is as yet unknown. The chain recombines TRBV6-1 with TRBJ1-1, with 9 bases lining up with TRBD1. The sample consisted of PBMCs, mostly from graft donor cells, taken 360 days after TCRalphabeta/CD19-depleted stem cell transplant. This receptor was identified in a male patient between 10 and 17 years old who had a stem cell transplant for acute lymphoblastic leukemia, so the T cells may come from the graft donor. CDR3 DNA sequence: TGTGCCAGCAGCCAAAAACAGGGGGCAGTCACTGAAGCTTTCTTT. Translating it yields CASSQKQGAVTEAFF.